This T cell receptor (beta chain) was sequenced for a study of Graves' ophthalmopathy and Graves' hyperthyroidism. Study-wide findings and caveats: For separating ophthalmopathy from stable hyperthyroidism, a 13-signature model gave approximately 90% sensitivity and 81.08% specificity.

The CDR3 contains 16 residues. V gave up 5 bases and J gave up 4 bases; unmatched junction bases: 8. The germline V gene has CDR1 SNHLY and CDR2 FYNNEI. RNA served as the template for amplifying TCR beta CDR3 regions. HTBI primers were employed in first-round RT-PCR, then a second-round multiplex PCR followed. TCRdb passed the multiplex PCR reads through MiXCR, listing each CDR3 protein once. The table records over a million distinct CDR3 sequences, about 38% of them present only once. Concerning this clonotype: No antigen is known for it.

Hyperthyroidism patients were newly diagnosed, ill under 2 months, and aged 18 to 65 years. Other autoimmune disease, uncontrolled infection, pregnancy and lactation led to exclusion. Diagnoses were established from clinical symptoms, serum thyroxine, TRAb, thyroid ultrasound and orbital computed tomography. V usage is TRBV2 and J usage is TRBJ2-7, with 13 bases fitting TRBD2. Sample: peripheral blood or thyroid tissue (not recorded which). The sequence came from an adult man with Graves' hyperthyroidism. CDR3 protein: CASSPSGTSGIYEQYF. The CDR3 DNA reads TGTGCCAGCAGTCCATCCGGGACTAGCGGGATTTACGAGCAGTACTTC.